A selection of T cell receptor beta chains follows, all from one sample in a study of shared clonotypes between healthy human individuals. The protocol was immunoSEQ multiplex PCR, while the TCRdb copy is restricted to in-frame clones and leaves out a portion. This table holds about half a million clones, around 73% found once. Sequenced input: PBMCs. The receptors shown here come from a woman in her 40s in good health. Some clones in this sample may be carry-over from other donors' samples. The CDR3 runs from the conserved cysteine through the conserved F or W. D genes are given only for firm matches. Clone sizes are given selectively: once, few, many, or a class where the clone is expanded.

D gene	V gene	clone size	J gene	CDR3 DNA	CDR3 protein
.	TRBV28	many	TRBJ1-1	TGTGCCAGCAGGCCAATTTATACTAATCCCCCTACCACTGAAGCTTTCTTT	CASRPIYTNPPTTEAFF
.	TRBV10-1	.	TRBJ2-7	TGCGCCAGCAGTGACCCGGGGGTGTTCGAGCAGTACTTC	CASSDPGVFEQYF
.	TRBV6-1	.	TRBJ2-7	TGTGCCAGCAGTCAACGGGGGACACGGGAAGACGAGCAGTACTTC	CASSQRGTREDEQYF
.	TRBV9	once	TRBJ2-2	TGTGCCAGCAGCGTAGCCGGGACTGGGCATAACACCGGGGAGCTGTTTTTT	CASSVAGTGHNTGELFF
.	TRBV5-4	.	TRBJ2-1	TGTGCCAGCAGCTTCTGGAACAATGAGCAGTTCTTC	CASSFWNNEQFF
.	TRBV19	few	TRBJ2-1	TGTGCCAGTACCTCGCTCCCGAGACAGAGGGGCTACTACTACAATGAGCAGTTCTTC	CASTSLPRQRGYYYNEQFF
.	TRBV6-1	once	TRBJ1-2	TGTGCCAGCAGGGATAGGGCCCGAAGGAATGGCTACACCTTC	CASRDRARRNGYTF
.	TRBV18	.	TRBJ2-1	TGTGCCAGCTCACCATTTGCGGGCCAACACAATGAGCAGTTCTTC	CASSPFAGQHNEQFF
.	TRBV28	.	TRBJ2-3	TGTGCCAGCAGTACCTGGGACCTAGTAGGAGATACGCAGTATTTT	CASSTWDLVGDTQYF
.	TRBV5-1	.	TRBJ2-1	TGCGCCAGCAGCTTGGCGGCAACTAATGAGCAGTTCTTC	CASSLAATNEQFF
.	TRBV28	few	TRBJ2-5	TGTGCCAGCAGTGACGGTACAACAGAGACCCAGTACTTC	CASSDGTTETQYF
.	TRBV9	.	TRBJ1-1	TGTGCCAGCAGTGGGACCGTGAACACTGAAGCTTTCTTT	CASSGTVNTEAFF
.	TRBV18	.	TRBJ2-1	TGTGCCAGCTCACGAAGCATTGACCGCCGTAATGAGCAGTTCTTC	CASSRSIDRRNEQFF
TRBD2	TRBV5-4	.	TRBJ2-3	TGTGCCAGCAGCTTAAGGACTAGCGGGAGTAGAGATACGCAGTATTTT	CASSLRTSGSRDTQYF
TRBD1	TRBV4-1	.	TRBJ1-4	TGCGCCAGCAGCCAGGGGACAGGGCTTCAGGAAAAACTGTTTTTT	CASSQGTGLQEKLFF
.	TRBV28	.	TRBJ2-3	TGTGCCAGCAACGCAATGGGCCGTCGAGGGCAGTATTTT	CASNAMGRRGQYF
.	TRBV7-9	many	TRBJ2-3	TGTGCCAGCAGCTTAGGCAGGTCCACCACAGATACGCAGTATTTT	CASSLGRSTTDTQYF
.	TRBV19	.	TRBJ1-2	TGTGCCAGTAGTATCAATCAGGGCTATGGCTACACCTTC	CASSINQGYGYTF
.	TRBV11-2	.	TRBJ1-3	TGTGCCAGCAGCCGAACTCCGATACACGCATCCTCTGGAAACACCATATATTTT	CASSRTPIHASSGNTIYF
TRBD1	TRBV5-6	few	TRBJ1-1	TGTGCCAGCAGCTTGAGTGACAGGGAGAACACTGAAGCTTTCTTT	CASSLSDRENTEAFF
.	TRBV7-6	many	TRBJ2-4	TGTGCCAGCAGCTTAGACGGGGGTGGAAACATTCAGTACTTC	CASSLDGGGNIQYF
.	TRBV7-7	.	TRBJ2-1	TGTGCTAGCAGCTTAGGTGGCGACACCAATGAGCAGTTCTTC	CASSLGGDTNEQFF
.	TRBV19	few	TRBJ1-2	TGTGCCAGTAGCCCCGATTTGTTTAACTATGGCTACACCTTC	CASSPDLFNYGYTF
.	TRBV19	.	TRBJ1-1	TGTGCCAGTGGGACGGGCGGAAACACTGAAGCTTTCTTT	CASGTGGNTEAFF
TRBD1	TRBV29-1	few	TRBJ1-5	TGCAGCGCCGGGACAGGGAACAATCAGCCCCAGCATTTT	CSAGTGNNQPQHF
.	TRBV7-2	.	TRBJ1-2	TGTGCCAGCAGCTTAGTTAACTATGGCTACACCTTC	CASSLVNYGYTF
TRBD2	TRBV2	.	TRBJ2-2	TGTGCCAGCAGTGGGCAAGCGGGAGGATTGGGGGAGCTGTTTTTT	CASSGQAGGLGELFF
.	TRBV5-6	.	TRBJ2-7	TGTGCCAGCAGCTTGGACGGTTCGGGCGCCTCCTACGAGCAGTACTTC	CASSLDGSGASYEQYF
TRBD2	TRBV7-2	once	TRBJ2-2	TGTGCCAGCAGCACTCTAGCGGGATCGAACACCGGGGAGCTGTTTTTT	CASSTLAGSNTGELFF
.	TRBV7-3	.	TRBJ2-6	TGTGCCAGCAGCTGGGCCGACTCTGGGGCCAACGTCCTGACTTTC	CASSWADSGANVLTF
TRBD1	TRBV7-9	.	TRBJ1-2	TGTGCCAGCAGCTTAGATAGACGGGACAGGGGCTATGGCTACACCTTC	CASSLDRRDRGYGYTF
.	TRBV5-4	few	TRBJ2-2	TGTGCCAGCAGCTTGGCGGCAGGGGCCGGGGAGCTGTTTTTT	CASSLAAGAGELFF
TRBD1	TRBV30	few	TRBJ1-4	TGTGCCTGGAGTGCCGGGACAGGGAACGATGAAAAACTGTTTTTT	CAWSAGTGNDEKLFF
.	TRBV19	.	TRBJ1-4	TGTGCCAGTAGTATCCCTGGAGGGGCGACTAATGAAAAACTGTTTTTT	CASSIPGGATNEKLFF
.	TRBV9	.	TRBJ1-2	TGTGCCAGCAGCGTGAAGGTTAACTATGGCTACACCTTC	CASSVKVNYGYTF
TRBD2	TRBV29-1	.	TRBJ2-7	TGCAGCGTTGAATTGGCGAGGGGGACTAGCGGACAAGACTCCTACGAGCAGTACTTC	CSVELARGTSGQDSYEQYF
.	TRBV30	.	TRBJ2-3	TGTGCCTGGAGTGCGGGAGTAGTCCCAGATACGCAGTATTTT	CAWSAGVVPDTQYF
TRBD1	TRBV6-5	.	TRBJ1-2	TGTGCCAGCAGTACCGGGACAGTTACCTATGGCTACACCTTC	CASSTGTVTYGYTF
TRBD1	TRBV19	.	TRBJ1-1	TGTGCCAGTAGTATAGGGGGACAGGTCAACACTGAAGCTTTCTTT	CASSIGGQVNTEAFF
.	TRBV29-1	few	TRBJ1-1	TGCAGCGTCCGGGGAGGTTGGGGCATGAACACTGAAGCTTTCTTT	CSVRGGWGMNTEAFF
TRBD2	TRBV7-8	.	TRBJ2-3	TGTGCCAGCAGCTCCGGACTAAGCGGGAGGGCCTCAGATACGCAGTATTTT	CASSSGLSGRASDTQYF
TRBD2	TRBV18	.	TRBJ2-1	TGTGCCAGCTCACCACGGGGAGGGCCGAGCTCCTACAATGAGCAGTTCTTC	CASSPRGGPSSYNEQFF
TRBD1	TRBV6-1	.	TRBJ1-1	TGTGCCAGCAGTGATACAGGGGCTAGGGGCACTGAAGCTTTCTTT	CASSDTGARGTEAFF
.	TRBV29-1	many	TRBJ1-5	TGCAGCGTTGGGAATGGGCCCAATCAGCCCCAGCATTTT	CSVGNGPNQPQHF
.	TRBV30	.	TRBJ2-7	TGTGCCTGGAGTGTACTAGATTACGAGCAGTACTTC	CAWSVLDYEQYF
.	TRBV14	.	TRBJ2-7	TGTGCCAGCAGTCCCGACCTTCCCTACGAGCAGTACTTC	CASSPDLPYEQYF
.	TRBV2	.	TRBJ1-3	TGTGCCAGCAGTTACAGGGACGGAAACACCATATATTTT	CASSYRDGNTIYF
.	TRBV27	.	TRBJ2-2	TGTGCCAGCAGGTCCTGGGAAAGAGCCGGGGAGCTGTTTTTT	CASRSWERAGELFF
TRBD2	TRBV27	.	TRBJ2-1	TGTGCCAGCAGTCCTCTAGCGGGAGGTAGATTAAGGGGCTCCTACAATGAGCAGTTCTTC	CASSPLAGGRLRGSYNEQFF
.	TRBV28	.	TRBJ1-5	TGTGCCAGCAGTTTAAGCTCAAGGGGTAGCAATCAGCCCCAGCATTTT	CASSLSSRGSNQPQHF
.	TRBV7-2	.	TRBJ2-3	TGTGCCAGCAGCCCCCTTGGGTCAGGGGGCACAGATACGCAGTATTTT	CASSPLGSGGTDTQYF
.	TRBV30	few	TRBJ1-5	TGTGCCTGGAGTGGGCAGGGGATACAGCCCCAGCATTTT	CAWSGQGIQPQHF
.	TRBV7-9	.	TRBJ2-1	TGTGCCAGCAGCTTACCCGGGGAGAAGGGTGAGCAGTTCTTC	CASSLPGEKGEQFF
.	TRBV28	.	TRBJ2-3	TGTGCCAGCAGTTTATTTGCCCGCGGAGATACGCAGTATTTT	CASSLFARGDTQYF
TRBD2	TRBV15	.	TRBJ2-1	TGTGCCACCAGCACTAGCGGGAACACCTACAATGAGCAGTTCTTC	CATSTSGNTYNEQFF